The rows below give T cell receptor beta chains drawn from one sample of a study of blood T cell repertoires in COVID-19. Assay used: immunoSEQ multiplex PCR; TCRdb lists only in-frame clones, some missing. The sample lists approximately 300,000 clones; over 75% were seen once. Sequenced material: peripheral blood. These receptors were obtained from a woman in her twenties or thirties with COVID-19, enrolled during active disease. CDR3s include the opening cysteine and the closing phenylalanine or tryptophan. D genes are given only for firm matches. Part of the rows lack a size; the others show once, few, many or a class for expanded clones.

CDR3 DNA: TGTGCCAGTAGTACCAGGGCAACGAATGAAAAACTGTTTTTT; CDR3 protein: CASSTRATNEKLFF; D gene: -; V gene: TRBV19; clone size: -; J gene: TRBJ1-4
CDR3 DNA: TGTGCCAGCAGCACAGTGGGGAGTGCCTACGAGCAGTACTTC; CDR3 protein: CASSTVGSAYEQYF; D gene: -; V gene: TRBV11-2; clone size: -; J gene: TRBJ2-7
CDR3 DNA: TGCGCCAGCAGTGAGGCGGGGATCTCTGGAAACACCATATATTTT; CDR3 protein: CASSEAGISGNTIYF; D gene: -; V gene: TRBV10-2; clone size: -; J gene: TRBJ1-3
CDR3 DNA: TGTGCCAGCAGCCTCCCAGGAAGTGGGGAGCTGTTTTTT; CDR3 protein: CASSLPGSGELFF; D gene: -; V gene: TRBV11-3; clone size: -; J gene: TRBJ2-2
CDR3 DNA: TGTGCCAGCAGCGTGAAGTCTAGGACTAGCCACACCGGGGAGCTGTTTTTT; CDR3 protein: CASSVKSRTSHTGELFF; D gene: TRBD2; V gene: TRBV9; clone size: -; J gene: TRBJ2-2
CDR3 DNA: TGTGCCACCAGCAGCCGGGACAGGGACTACGAGCAGTACTTC; CDR3 protein: CATSSRDRDYEQYF; D gene: TRBD1; V gene: TRBV15; clone size: -; J gene: TRBJ2-7
CDR3 DNA: TGTGCCAGCAGCTTAGCCGGTAGCGGCTCCTACAATGAGCAGTTCTTC; CDR3 protein: CASSLAGSGSYNEQFF; D gene: -; V gene: TRBV7-2; clone size: -; J gene: TRBJ2-1
CDR3 DNA: TGTGCCTGGAGTGTAGACCGGAGGGCCTACGAGCAGTACTTC; CDR3 protein: CAWSVDRRAYEQYF; D gene: -; V gene: TRBV30; clone size: -; J gene: TRBJ2-7
CDR3 DNA: TGTGCCAGTAGTTCCACCGGGACTAGCGGCACAGATACGCAGTATTTT; CDR3 protein: CASSSTGTSGTDTQYF; D gene: TRBD2; V gene: TRBV19; clone size: -; J gene: TRBJ2-3
CDR3 DNA: TGTGCCATCGGACAGGGGGATTCAGAGACCCAGTACTTC; CDR3 protein: CAIGQGDSETQYF; D gene: TRBD1; V gene: TRBV10-3; clone size: -; J gene: TRBJ2-5
CDR3 DNA: TGTGCCAGCAGCTGGGACAGGGAAGGAGTGCAGTACTTC; CDR3 protein: CASSWDREGVQYF; D gene: TRBD1; V gene: TRBV6-5; clone size: -; J gene: TRBJ2-7
CDR3 DNA: TGTGCCATCAGTGACTCGGGGACAGGTAGGACTGAAGCTTTCTTT; CDR3 protein: CAISDSGTGRTEAFF; D gene: TRBD1; V gene: TRBV10-3; clone size: -; J gene: TRBJ1-1
CDR3 DNA: TGTGCCAGCAGCCAAGATCGGGCGGGAGGGTCTTACAATGAGCAGTTCTTC; CDR3 protein: CASSQDRAGGSYNEQFF; D gene: TRBD2; V gene: TRBV4-2; clone size: -; J gene: TRBJ2-1
CDR3 DNA: TGCGCCAGCAGCTTTAGCGAAGGGCGGAACTATGGCTACACCTTC; CDR3 protein: CASSFSEGRNYGYTF; D gene: -; V gene: TRBV5-1; clone size: once; J gene: TRBJ1-2
CDR3 DNA: TGTGCCAGCAGTTTAGTGCTAAGCGGGAGGTACAATGAGCAGTTCTTC; CDR3 protein: CASSLVLSGRYNEQFF; D gene: TRBD2; V gene: TRBV28; clone size: -; J gene: TRBJ2-1
CDR3 DNA: TGTGCCAGCAGCGCCGACAGTTATCAGCCCCAGCATTTT; CDR3 protein: CASSADSYQPQHF; D gene: -; V gene: TRBV7-8; clone size: -; J gene: TRBJ1-5
CDR3 DNA: TGTGCCAGCAGCTTAGGGCTGCGGGGGGAAGCTTTCTTT; CDR3 protein: CASSLGLRGEAFF; D gene: -; V gene: TRBV5-6; clone size: -; J gene: TRBJ1-1
CDR3 DNA: TGTGCCAGCAGTTTATTGACAGCGACCTACGAGCAGTACTTC; CDR3 protein: CASSLLTATYEQYF; D gene: -; V gene: TRBV28; clone size: -; J gene: TRBJ2-7
CDR3 DNA: TGTGCCAGCAGCGTAGTCCTAGCGTCTTATAGCTCCTACAATGAGCAGTTCTTC; CDR3 protein: CASSVVLASYSSYNEQFF; D gene: -; V gene: TRBV9; clone size: -; J gene: TRBJ2-1
CDR3 DNA: TGTGCCAGCAGAACAGGGTTCAACTATGGCTACACCTTC; CDR3 protein: CASRTGFNYGYTF; D gene: -; V gene: TRBV6-5; clone size: -; J gene: TRBJ1-2
CDR3 DNA: TGTGCCAGCAGCAAATCAAGAGAGAGGGTGGGAAACACCATATATTTT; CDR3 protein: CASSKSRERVGNTIYF; D gene: -; V gene: TRBV21-1; clone size: -; J gene: TRBJ1-3
CDR3 DNA: TGCGCCAGCAGCCAAGATAGCAGGGGAAGCTCCTACGAGCAGTACTTC; CDR3 protein: CASSQDSRGSSYEQYF; D gene: -; V gene: TRBV4-3; clone size: -; J gene: TRBJ2-7
CDR3 DNA: TGCAGCGTTCAGGGCAGGAACACTGAAGCTTTCTTT; CDR3 protein: CSVQGRNTEAFF; D gene: -; V gene: TRBV29-1; clone size: -; J gene: TRBJ1-1
CDR3 DNA: TGTGCCACTTCACAGGGGTTGAACACTGAAGCTTTCTTT; CDR3 protein: CATSQGLNTEAFF; D gene: TRBD1; V gene: TRBV19; clone size: -; J gene: TRBJ1-1
CDR3 DNA: TGTGCCAGCAAGTCGACAGGGGCCGATCAAGGCACCATATATTTT; CDR3 protein: CASKSTGADQGTIYF; D gene: TRBD1; V gene: TRBV28; clone size: -; J gene: TRBJ1-3
CDR3 DNA: TGTGCCAGCAGTTACTCGATAGAACGGAACACTGAAGCTTTCTTT; CDR3 protein: CASSYSIERNTEAFF; D gene: -; V gene: TRBV6-5; clone size: -; J gene: TRBJ1-1
CDR3 DNA: TGTGCCAGCAGCGTAGGGACTAGCGGGAGGGCCAGCACAGATACGCAGTATTTT; CDR3 protein: CASSVGTSGRASTDTQYF; D gene: TRBD2; V gene: TRBV9; clone size: -; J gene: TRBJ2-3
CDR3 DNA: TGTGCCCCGGGGGGTGGGGGCAACTTATACAATGAGCAGTTCTTC; CDR3 protein: CAPGGGGNLYNEQFF; D gene: -; V gene: TRBV24-1; clone size: -; J gene: TRBJ2-1
CDR3 DNA: TGTGCCTGGAGTTCGGGGGACTTCGGTGGCTACACCTTC; CDR3 protein: CAWSSGDFGGYTF; D gene: -; V gene: TRBV30; clone size: -; J gene: TRBJ1-2
CDR3 DNA: TGTGCCAGTAACTATCGCGGCACAGATACGCAGTATTTT; CDR3 protein: CASNYRGTDTQYF; D gene: -; V gene: TRBV19; clone size: -; J gene: TRBJ2-3
CDR3 DNA: TGTGCCAGCAGGAGAAGACTAGCGGGAGAGAGCACCGGGGAGCTGTTTTTT; CDR3 protein: CASRRRLAGESTGELFF; D gene: TRBD2; V gene: TRBV2; clone size: -; J gene: TRBJ2-2
CDR3 DNA: TGTGCCAGCAGTACCCGGACAGGGGTCATCCTGGGGATTTTCGGTGAGCAGTTCTTC; CDR3 protein: CASSTRTGVILGIFGEQFF; D gene: TRBD1; V gene: TRBV27; clone size: -; J gene: TRBJ2-1
CDR3 DNA: TGTGCCAGCAGTCCGCCGGACAGGGGGTTCCCCTACGAGCAGTACTTC; CDR3 protein: CASSPPDRGFPYEQYF; D gene: TRBD1; V gene: TRBV28; clone size: -; J gene: TRBJ2-7